Below are 17 T cell receptor beta chains sequenced from a single sample in a study of control samples from healthy donors and cancer patients. Method: immunoSEQ multiplex PCR; TCRdb's copy keeps in-frame clones and lacks some. The table records about 410,000 clones, around 90% of them present only once. Sample: PBMCs. These receptors were collected from a man between 40 and 49 years old with head and neck cancer.

This chain joins TRBV11-1 and TRBJ2-4; the D gene is possibly TRBD1 (5 bases). Trimming left V 0 bases short and J 0 bases short, with 15 bases between. The V gene's germline CDR1 is SGHAT and CDR2 FQDESV (reference sequence). CDR3 length: 18 residues. The CDR3 protein is CASSLAAQGTVAKNIQYF. CDR3 DNA sequence: TGTGCCAGCAGCTTAGCCGCCCAGGGTACGGTAGCCAAAAACATTCAGTACTTC.

This clone came up once. The V and J genes are TRBV7-2 and TRBJ1-3, with TRBD1 as a possible D gene (5 bases). The V end was cut by 6 bases, the J end by 0 bases, with 9 bases between. Germline V gene data show CDR1 as SGHTA and CDR2 as FQGNSA. CDR3 length equals 14 residues. This CDR3 is CASSTGPSGNTIYF. The CDR3 DNA reads TGTGCCAGCAGTACGGGGCCCTCTGGAAACACCATATATTTT.

This sequence joins TRBV28 and TRBJ1-3; no definite D call. The germline V and J ends were trimmed by 9 bases and 4 bases, with 16 bases remaining between them. Germline CDR1 MDHEN, CDR2 SYDVKM. This CDR3 region has 14 residues. CDR3 DNA sequence: TGTGCCAGTAACGGGGTTAATTCCGGAAACACCATATATTTT. The encoded protein is CASNGVNSGNTIYF.

This sequence joins TRBV6-5 and TRBJ2-7; D gene unclear. The V gene's germline CDR1 is MNHEY and CDR2 SVGAGI. Trimming left V 5 bases short and J 3 bases short, with 11 bases between. The CDR3 length is 13 residues. CDR3 loop: CASSKSVDYEQYF. CDR3 bases: TGTGCCAGCAGTAAAAGTGTGGACTACGAGCAGTACTTC.

This chain joins TRBV19 and TRBJ1-4, with D tentatively TRBD1 (6 bases). Trimming left V 8 bases short and J 9 bases short, with 16 bases between. Per germline, CDR1 LNHDA and CDR2 SQIVND (reference sequence). The CDR3 runs 13 residues. CDR3 nucleotides: TGTGCCAGTCAACCTACAGGGTTTCAAAAACTGTTTTTT. It codes for CASQPTGFQKLFF.

This chain uses TRBV6-5 with TRBJ2-7; D may be TRBD1 (5 bases). CDR3 length: 15 amino acids. From germline, CDR1 is MNHEY and CDR2 SVGAGI. V lost 5 bases to trimming and J lost 6 bases, with 20 bases between them. The CDR3 bases are TGTGCCAGCAGTCGGTCTCTAATGGACACCGGCGAGCAGTACTTC. Amino acid sequence: CASSRSLMDTGEQYF.

V usage is TRBV27 and J usage is TRBJ2-3, with 9 bases matching TRBD2. After removal of 8 bases from V and 5 bases from J, the junction contained 11 bases not matched to a gene. Germline V lookup: CDR1 MNHEY, CDR2 SMNVEV (reference sequence). CDR3 length equals 15 residues. The CDR3 DNA is TGTGCCAGCTCCAGGGAGCGGGAGGAGAGAGATACGCAGTATTTT. It is translated as CASSREREERDTQYF.

V is TRBV27 and J is TRBJ2-1; tentative D call: TRBD2 (6 bases). This CDR3 spans 13 amino acids. Trimming stripped 1 base from V and 6 bases from J, with 7 bases between. Germline CDR1 reads MNHEY; CDR2 reads SMNVEV (reference sequence). The DNA for the CDR3 is TGTGCCAGCAGTTTATGGGGGGTCAATGAGCAGTTCTTC. It specifies CASSLWGVNEQFF.

V and J are TRBV6-5 and TRBJ2-7; D is perhaps TRBD1 or TRBD2 (5 bases each). The germline CDR1 and CDR2 sequences are MNHEY and SVGAGI. Trimming pared 4 bases from V and 2 bases from J, leaving 9 bases between. This CDR3 region has 13 residues. As DNA, the CDR3 is TGTGCCAGCAGTTGGAGAGGGGCCTACGAGCAGTACTTC. Amino acids: CASSWRGAYEQYF.

On this clone itself: In the same sample, other DNA sequences code for this CDR3. The rearrangement uses TRBV2 and TRBJ2-2, with no clear D. V was clipped by 6 bases and J by 0 bases, with 11 bases between them. The CDR3 runs 15 residues. The germline CDR1 and CDR2 sequences are SNHLY and FYNNEI. The chain's CDR3 is CASSRTRSNTGELFF. The DNA of the CDR3 is TGTGCCAGCAGCCGGACCAGGTCGAACACCGGGGAGCTGTTTTTT. The full variable domain, completed using reference TRBV2 and TRBJ2-2, is EPEVTQTPSHQVTQMGQEVILRCVPISNHLYFYWYRQILGQKVEFLVSFYNNEISEKSEIFDDQFSVERPDGSNFTLKIRSTKLEDSAMYFCASSRTRSNTGELFFGEGSRLTVL.

This rearrangement joins TRBV6-1 to TRBJ2-7; D possibly corresponds to TRBD2 (5 bases). Germline lookup yields CDR1 MNHNS and CDR2 SASEGT. This CDR3 region has 13 residues. With 3 bases removed from V and 5 bases from J, the gap between germline ends came to 11 bases. CDR3 nucleotides: TGTGCCAGCAGTGAGCGGGTTTACCACGAGCAGTACTTC. The encoded protein is CASSERVYHEQYF.

The genes are TRBV30 and TRBJ2-5; 10 nucleotides line up with TRBD2. The J segment lost 3 bases and the V segment lost 5 bases, leaving 15 bases of the junction unmatched. The length of the CDR3 is 17 residues. Germline V CDR1 and CDR2: GTSNPN, SVGIG (reference sequence). CDR3 loop: CAWSAVLAGTQKETQYF. The CDR3 DNA sequence: TGTGCCTGGTCCGCGGTACTAGCGGGAACGCAGAAAGAGACCCAGTACTTC.

The chain joins TRBV3-1 (or the pseudogene TRBV3-2) to TRBJ2-1; the D is unclear. Germline CDR1 is LGHDT and CDR2 is YNNKEL (reference sequence). This CDR3 contains 13 residues. V lost 4 bases to trimming and J lost 6 bases, with 10 bases between them. CDR3 sequence: CASSPRRPNEQFF. The CDR3 nucleotides are TGTGCCAGCAGCCCTCGGAGACCCAATGAGCAGTTCTTC.

A single count supports this clone. The rearrangement links TRBV6-6 to TRBJ2-1; possible D gene TRBD1, 6 bases. CDR3 length: 17 residues. The V gene lost 5 bases and the J gene lost 7 bases, with 24 bases spanning the gap. Germline V gene lookup returns CDR1 MNHNY and CDR2 SVGAGI (reference sequence). CDR3 sequence reads: CASSLQGWGQVWNEQFF. The DNA of the CDR3 is TGTGCCAGCAGTCTTCAGGGTTGGGGGCAGGTTTGGAATGAGCAGTTCTTC.

This chain joins TRBV28 and TRBJ1-3; D remains unclear. Germline values: CDR1 MDHEN, CDR2 SYDVKM. V was pared by 6 bases and J by 1 base, with 10 bases between. The CDR3 spans 14 residues. CDR3 in amino acids: CASSRQVSGNTIYF. CDR3 in DNA: TGTGCCAGCAGCAGACAAGTATCTGGAAACACCATATATTTT. Together with reference TRBV28 and TRBJ1-3, the CDR3 gives the full variable domain: DVKVTQSSRYLVKRTGEKVFLECVQDMDHENMFWYRQDPGLGLRLIYFSYDVKMKEKGDIPEGYSVSREKKERFSLILESASTNQTSMYLCASSRQVSGNTIYFGEGSWLTVV.

V usage is TRBV27 and J usage is TRBJ2-3; 8 nucleotides align to TRBD2. The trim removed 4 bases at V and 2 bases at J, leaving 5 bases unmatched. The CDR3 spans 15 residues. CDR1 is MNHEY, CDR2 SMNVEV, per germline (reference sequence). The CDR3 protein is CASSSGLAITDTQYF. The CDR3 bases are TGTGCCAGCAGTTCAGGACTAGCTATCACAGATACGCAGTATTTT.

This clone was counted once. The rearrangement joins TRBV28 to TRBJ2-7; D unclear. The CDR3 is made up of 15 amino acids. CDR1 is MDHEN and CDR2 is SYDVKM in the germline V gene. V was shortened by 5 bases and J by 0 bases, with 14 bases between the two germline ends. CDR3 protein: CASSLTEPLSYEQYF. CDR3 sequence (DNA): TGTGCCAGCAGTCTAACAGAACCCCTCTCCTACGAGCAGTACTTC.